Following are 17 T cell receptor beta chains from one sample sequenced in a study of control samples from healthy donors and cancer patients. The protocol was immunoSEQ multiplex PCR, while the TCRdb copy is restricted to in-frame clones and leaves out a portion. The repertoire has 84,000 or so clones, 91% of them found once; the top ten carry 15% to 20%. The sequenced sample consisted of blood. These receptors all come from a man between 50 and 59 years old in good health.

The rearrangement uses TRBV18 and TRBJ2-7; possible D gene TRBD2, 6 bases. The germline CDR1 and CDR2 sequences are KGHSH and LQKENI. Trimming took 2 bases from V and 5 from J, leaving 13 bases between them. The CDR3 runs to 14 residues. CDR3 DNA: TGTGCCAGCTCACCAGCGGGGACTGAGAACGAGCAGTACTTC. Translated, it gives CASSPAGTENEQYF.

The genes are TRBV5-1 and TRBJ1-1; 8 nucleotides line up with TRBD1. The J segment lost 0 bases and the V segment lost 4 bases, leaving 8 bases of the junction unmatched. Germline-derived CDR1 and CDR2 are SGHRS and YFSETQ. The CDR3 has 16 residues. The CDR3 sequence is CASSGLTGEVNTEAFF. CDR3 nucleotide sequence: TGCGCCAGCAGCGGGCTGACAGGGGAGGTGAACACTGAAGCTTTCTTT.

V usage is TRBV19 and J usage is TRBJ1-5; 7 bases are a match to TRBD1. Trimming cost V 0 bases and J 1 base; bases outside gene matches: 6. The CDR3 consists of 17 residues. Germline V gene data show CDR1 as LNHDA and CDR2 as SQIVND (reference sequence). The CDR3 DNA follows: TGTGCCAGTAGTATAGACCACAGGGGTATGAGCAATCAGCCCCAGCATTTT. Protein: CASSIDHRGMSNQPQHF.

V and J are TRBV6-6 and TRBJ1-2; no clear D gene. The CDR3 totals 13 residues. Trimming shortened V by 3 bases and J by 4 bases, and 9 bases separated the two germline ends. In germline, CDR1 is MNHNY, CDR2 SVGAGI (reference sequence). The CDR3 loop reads CASSYTSAYGYTF. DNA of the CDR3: TGTGCCAGCAGTTATACCAGTGCCTATGGCTACACCTTC.

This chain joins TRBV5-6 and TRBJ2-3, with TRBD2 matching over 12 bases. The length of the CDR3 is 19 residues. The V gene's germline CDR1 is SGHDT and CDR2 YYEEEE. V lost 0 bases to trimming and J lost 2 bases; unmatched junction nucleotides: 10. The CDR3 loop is CASSLALAGGSPSTDTQYF. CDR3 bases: TGTGCCAGCAGCTTGGCACTAGCGGGGGGCTCCCCTTCCACAGATACGCAGTATTTT.

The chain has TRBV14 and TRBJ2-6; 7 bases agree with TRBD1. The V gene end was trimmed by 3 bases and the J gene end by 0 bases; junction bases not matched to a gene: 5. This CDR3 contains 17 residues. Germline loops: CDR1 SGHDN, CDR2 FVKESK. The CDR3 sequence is CASSQGQLLSGANVLTF. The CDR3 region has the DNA TGTGCCAGCAGCCAGGGACAGCTTCTCTCTGGGGCCAACGTCCTGACTTTC.

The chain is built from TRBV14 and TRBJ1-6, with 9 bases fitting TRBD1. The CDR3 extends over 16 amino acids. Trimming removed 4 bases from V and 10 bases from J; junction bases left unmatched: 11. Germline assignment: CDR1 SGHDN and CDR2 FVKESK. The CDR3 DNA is TGTGCCAGCAGCCTAGCCGGGACAGGGAGTTTCTCACCCCTCCACTTT. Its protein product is CASSLAGTGSFSPLHF.

In nucleotides, the CDR3 is TGCGCCAGCAGCCGCGGCCGGTCCGTTGGGGACACTGAAGCTTTCTTT. It encodes CASSRGRSVGDTEAFF. This chain links TRBV5-1 with TRBJ1-1; D not certain. Germline CDR1 reads SGHRS; CDR2 reads YFSETQ. The V end was cut by 4 bases, the J end by 3 bases, with 19 bases between. The length of the CDR3 is 16 residues.

The CDR3 nucleotides are TGCGCCAGCAGCTTGGGGGGGTTCACTGAAGCTTTCTTT. Encoded protein: CASSLGGFTEAFF. This chain uses TRBV5-1 with TRBJ1-1, with a weak D call TRBD1 (5 bases). The germline V gene encodes CDR1 SGHRS and CDR2 YFSETQ. V was cut by 0 bases and J by 4 bases, with 7 bases left in between. CDR3 length: 13 residues.

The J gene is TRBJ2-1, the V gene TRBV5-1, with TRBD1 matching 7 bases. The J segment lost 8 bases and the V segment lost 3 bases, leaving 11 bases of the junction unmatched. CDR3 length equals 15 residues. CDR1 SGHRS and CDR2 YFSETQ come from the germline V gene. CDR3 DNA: TGCGCCAGCAGCTCGGGACAGCCCGGCTTGGATGAGCAGTTCTTC. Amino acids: CASSSGQPGLDEQFF.

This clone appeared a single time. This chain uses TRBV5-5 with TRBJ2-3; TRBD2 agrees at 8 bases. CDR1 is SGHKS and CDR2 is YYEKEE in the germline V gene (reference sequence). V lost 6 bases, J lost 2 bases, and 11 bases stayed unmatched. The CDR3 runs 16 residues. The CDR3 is CASIPYSGVLTDTQYF. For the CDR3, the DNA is TGTGCCAGCATCCCTTATAGCGGGGTGCTCACAGATACGCAGTATTTT. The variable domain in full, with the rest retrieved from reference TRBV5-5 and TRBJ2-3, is DAGVTQSPTHLIKTRGQQVTLRCSPISGHKSVSWYQQVLGQGPQFIFQYYEKEERGRGNFPDRFSARQFPNYSSELNVNALLLGDSALYLCASIPYSGVLTDTQYFGPGTRLTVL.

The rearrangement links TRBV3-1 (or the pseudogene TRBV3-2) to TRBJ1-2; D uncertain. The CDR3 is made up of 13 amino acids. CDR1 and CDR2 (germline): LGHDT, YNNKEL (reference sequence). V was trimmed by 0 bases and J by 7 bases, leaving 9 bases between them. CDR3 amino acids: CASSQDQGSGYTF. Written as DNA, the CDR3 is TGTGCCAGCAGCCAAGATCAAGGTTCTGGCTACACCTTC.

CDR3 in DNA: TGTGCCAGCAGCCAAGATCTTGGGGACTTCACTGAAGCTTTCTTT. It specifies CASSQDLGDFTEAFF. J is TRBJ1-1 and V is TRBV3-1 (or the pseudogene TRBV3-2), with a weak D call TRBD1 (5 bases). The CDR3 has 15 residues. CDR1 is LGHDT, CDR2 YNNKEL, per germline (reference sequence). The V end was cut by 0 bases, the J end by 4 bases, with 12 bases between.

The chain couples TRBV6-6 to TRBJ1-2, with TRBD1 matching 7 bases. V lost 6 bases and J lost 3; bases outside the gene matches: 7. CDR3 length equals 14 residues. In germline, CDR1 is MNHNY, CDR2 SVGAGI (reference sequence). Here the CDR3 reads CASRPTGTYYGYTF. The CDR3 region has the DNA TGTGCCAGCAGACCGACAGGGACCTACTATGGCTACACCTTC.

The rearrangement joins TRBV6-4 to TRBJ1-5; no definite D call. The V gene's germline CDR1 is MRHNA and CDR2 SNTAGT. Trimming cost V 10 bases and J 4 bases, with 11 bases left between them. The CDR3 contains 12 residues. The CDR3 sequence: CAIEGENQPQHF. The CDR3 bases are TGTGCCATAGAGGGTGAAAATCAGCCCCAGCATTTT.

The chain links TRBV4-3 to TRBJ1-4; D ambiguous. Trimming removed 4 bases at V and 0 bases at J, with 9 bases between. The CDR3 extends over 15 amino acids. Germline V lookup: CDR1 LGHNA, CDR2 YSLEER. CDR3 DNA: TGCGCCAGCAGCCGAGTACACCCAACTAATGAAAAACTGTTTTTT. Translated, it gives CASSRVHPTNEKLFF.

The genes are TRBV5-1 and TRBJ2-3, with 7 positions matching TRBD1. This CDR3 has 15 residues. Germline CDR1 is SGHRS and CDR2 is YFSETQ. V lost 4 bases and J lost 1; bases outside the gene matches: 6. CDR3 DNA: TGCGCCAGCAGCCTCGAGACAGGGCGCACAGATACGCAGTATTTT. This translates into CASSLETGRTDTQYF.